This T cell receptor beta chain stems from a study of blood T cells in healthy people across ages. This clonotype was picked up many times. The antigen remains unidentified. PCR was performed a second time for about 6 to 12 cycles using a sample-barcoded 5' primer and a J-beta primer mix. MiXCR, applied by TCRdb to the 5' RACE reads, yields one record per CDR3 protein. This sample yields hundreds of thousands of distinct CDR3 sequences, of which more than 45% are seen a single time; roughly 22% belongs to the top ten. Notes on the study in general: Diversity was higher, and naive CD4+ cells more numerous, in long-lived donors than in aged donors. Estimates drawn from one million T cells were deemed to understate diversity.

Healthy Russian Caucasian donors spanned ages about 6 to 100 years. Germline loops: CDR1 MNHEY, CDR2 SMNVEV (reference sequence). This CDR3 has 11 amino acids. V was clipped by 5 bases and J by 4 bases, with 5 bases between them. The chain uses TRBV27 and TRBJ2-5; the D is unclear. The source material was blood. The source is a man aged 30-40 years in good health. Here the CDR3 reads CASSTGETQYF. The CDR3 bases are TGTGCCAGCAGTACCGGAGAGACCCAGTACTTC.